These 30 T cell receptor beta chains came from one sample sequenced in a study of T cells in Graves' hyperthyroidism and ophthalmopathy. RNA transcripts gave rise to amplified TCR beta CDR3 regions. An initial round of RT-PCR targeting the TCR CDR3 relied on the HTBI primer set. TCRdb re-called the multiplex PCR reads through MiXCR, storing one row per CDR3 protein. Of roughly 380,000 distinct CDR3 sequences in the sample, approximately 15% were seen once. What was sequenced was blood. The source of these receptors is a woman aged 55-75 years with Graves' hyperthyroidism.

V gene TRBV6-1 combines with J gene TRBJ1-3; 8 nucleotides line up with TRBD1. CDR3 length equals 15 residues. With 6 bases clipped from V and 4 bases from J, the junction kept 8 bases outside the gene matches. Germline V gene sequence: CDR1 MNHNS, CDR2 SASEGT. The CDR3 DNA is TGTGCCAGCAGCCCTACCGGGACAGGAGGAAACACCATATATTTT. The encoded protein is CASSPTGTGGNTIYF.

This clonotype has a count of ten or more. The chain is built from TRBV7-9 and TRBJ1-1; the D gene is possibly TRBD1 (5 bases). Per the germline V gene, CDR1 is SEHNR and CDR2 is FQNEAQ (reference sequence). The CDR3 spans 13 residues. V lost 5 bases and J 1 base, leaving 8 bases between the germline ends. This chain's CDR3 is CASSRRGNTEAFF. CDR3 DNA: TGTGCCAGCAGCCGTAGGGGGAACACTGAAGCTTTCTTT.

Ten or more counts support this clonotype. The gene calls are TRBV12-3 or TRBV12-4 and TRBJ1-1; D ambiguous. This CDR3 contains 15 residues. V was trimmed by 0 bases and J by 5 bases, leaving 13 bases between them. CDR3 in amino acids: CASSLAKDGQTEAFF. The CDR3 nucleotides are TGTGCCAGCAGTTTAGCCAAGGACGGTCAGACTGAAGCTTTCTTT.

This clonotype turned up a few times. At one end, the junction sequence differs from germline, possibly due to a read error. The chain recombines TRBV7-9 with TRBJ1-1; no reliable D call. There are 14 residues in the CDR3. CDR1 is SEHNR, CDR2 FQNEAQ, per germline (reference sequence). The CDR3 DNA reads as TGTGCCAGCAGCTTAGGGGCGGGGAACACTGAAGCTTCCTTT. It codes for CASSLGAGNTEASF. Supplemented by reference TRBV7-9 and TRBJ1-1, the full variable domain reads DTGVSQNPRHKITKRGQNVTFRCDPISEHNRLYWYRQTLGQGPEFLTYFQNEAQLEKSRLLSDRFSAERPKGSFSTLEIQRTEQGDSAMYLCASSLGAGNTEASFGQGTRLTVV.

This clonotype was seen many times. The CDR3 sequence: CAWSKQGDQPQHF. Written as DNA, the CDR3 is TGTGCCTGGAGCAAACAGGGGGATCAGCCCCAGCATTTT. The J gene is TRBJ1-5, the V gene TRBV30, with TRBD1 identical over 8 bases. Germline CDR1 reads GTSNPN; CDR2 reads SVGIG (reference sequence). The trim removed 3 bases at V and 5 bases at J, leaving 3 bases unmatched. The CDR3 is 13 amino acids.

The chain joins TRBV4-1 to TRBJ2-3, with a weak D call TRBD2 (6 bases). CDR3 length equals 17 residues. Germline CDR1 reads MGHRA; CDR2 reads YSYEKL. V was pared by 5 bases and J by 0 bases, with 18 bases between. The CDR3 loop reads CASSGGPAGTSTDTQYF. The CDR3 coding sequence is TGCGCCAGCAGCGGAGGGCCGGCGGGTACTAGCACAGATACGCAGTATTTT.

This clonotype was picked up a small number of times. This sequence joins TRBV5-1 and TRBJ2-5, with 8 bases matching TRBD2. Looked up from germline, CDR1 is SGHRS and CDR2 is YFSETQ. This CDR3 has 16 residues. After removal of 0 bases from V and 4 bases from J, the junction contained 8 bases not matched to a gene. The CDR3 coding sequence is TGCGCCAGCAGCTTGGACCCCGGGAGGGCTTTAGAGACCCAGTACTTC. Protein sequence: CASSLDPGRALETQYF. The variable domain in full, completed from reference TRBV5-1 and TRBJ2-5, reads KAGVTQTPRYLIKTRGQQVTLSCSPISGHRSVSWYQQTPGQGLQFLFEYFSETQRNKGNFPGRFSGRQFSNSRSEMNVSTLELGDSALYLCASSLDPGRALETQYFGPGTRLLVL.

This clonotype was found many times. The chain uses TRBV6-2 or TRBV6-3 and TRBJ2-5, with TRBD2 matching 11 bases. The germline V gene encodes CDR1 MNHEY and CDR2 SVGEGT. The CDR3 is 16 residues long. Losses at the gene ends were 6 bases for V and 4 bases for J; bases not matched to a gene: 10. CDR3 nucleotides: TGTGCCAGCAGCCAGGTAGCGGGAGGGCTAAGAGAGACCCAGTACTTC. As protein: CASSQVAGGLRETQYF.

This clonotype was observed at least ten times. The gene calls are TRBV11-1 and TRBJ2-7; 7 bases line up with TRBD1. The CDR3 length is 14 residues. V shed 0 bases and J 3 bases; nucleotides not matched to a gene: 2. Per the germline V gene, CDR1 is SGHAT and CDR2 is FQDESV (reference sequence). For the CDR3, the DNA is TGTGCCAGCAGCTTAGCCCCAGGGGGCTACGAGCAGTACTTC. Amino acids: CASSLAPGGYEQYF.

This chain joins TRBV3-1 and TRBJ2-7; either TRBD1 or TRBD2 may fit D (7 bases each). V shed 4 bases and J shed 0 bases, with 13 bases lying between them. The CDR3 extends over 15 amino acids. From germline, CDR1 is LGHDT and CDR2 YNNKEL (reference sequence). DNA for the CDR3: TGTGCCAGCAGCCTTACAGGGGACTACTCCTACGAGCAGTACTTC. Protein product: CASSLTGDYSYEQYF.

The chain recombines TRBV3-1 with TRBJ2-1, with a possible D match to TRBD1 (6 bases). V dropped 2 bases and J dropped 2 bases, with 19 bases sitting between them. Germline lookup yields CDR1 LGHDT and CDR2 YNNKEL (reference sequence). The CDR3 sequence is 18 residues long. The CDR3 DNA follows: TGTGCCAGCAGCCAAACCTCTCTACAGGGCCCCCCCTACAATGAGCAGTTCTTC. Protein product: CASSQTSLQGPPYNEQFF.

This clonotype was picked up many times. The chain carries TRBV12-3 or TRBV12-4 and TRBJ1-2, with a possible D match to TRBD1 (5 bases). The CDR3 is made up of 13 amino acids. Trimming stripped 4 bases from V and 3 bases from J, with 9 bases between. Here the CDR3 reads CASSYGGHYGYTF. The CDR3 DNA reads as TGTGCCAGCAGTTATGGGGGACACTATGGCTACACCTTC.

This clonotype was seen at least ten times. The J gene is TRBJ1-2, the V gene TRBV7-9; D is ambiguous. Germline CDR1 is SEHNR and CDR2 is FQNEAQ (reference sequence). Trimming shortened V by 0 bases and J by 4 bases, and 9 bases separated the two germline ends. The CDR3 is made up of 14 amino acids. CDR3 nucleotides: TGTGCCAGCAGCTTAGCAGACCTCGGCTATGGCTACACCTTC. This codes for CASSLADLGYGYTF.

Ten or more counts support this clonotype. The chain has TRBV11-1 and TRBJ1-1; tentatively, D is TRBD1 (6 bases). This CDR3 region has 14 residues. Germline V gene sequence: CDR1 SGHAT, CDR2 FQDESV (reference sequence). With 2 bases removed from V and 1 base from J, the gap between germline ends came to 8 bases. CDR3 sequence reads: CASSLWTENTEAFF. The DNA of the CDR3 is TGTGCCAGCAGCTTATGGACAGAGAACACTGAAGCTTTCTTT.

This clonotype was seen a handful of times. The chain joins TRBV24-1 to TRBJ2-7; 11 bases align to TRBD1. The CDR3 covers 15 residues. Unmatched junction bases numbered 9, after V lost 5 bases and J lost 7 bases. The germline CDR1 and CDR2 sequences are KGHDR and SFDVKD. The CDR3 bases are TGTGCCACCAGTGCCCGTGGACAGGGGGCTTGGGAGCAGTACTTC. Amino acid sequence: CATSARGQGAWEQYF.

In the case of this clonotype: An end of the junction differs from the germline gene, which may be a read error. The rearrangement links TRBV4-1 to TRBJ2-7; the D gene is possibly TRBD1 (6 bases). CDR3 length: 16 residues. CDR1 and CDR2 from the germline V gene are MGHRA and YSYEKL. The CDR3 loop is CANSQGAPGDTYEQYF. The CDR3 region has the DNA TGCGCCAACAGCCAAGGTGCCCCAGGGGACACCTACGAGCAGTACTTC.

This clonotype came up a few times. The chain recombines TRBV12-3 or TRBV12-4 with TRBJ2-7, with D uncertain. The V end lost 6 bases, the J end lost 3 bases, and 9 bases lay between the germline ends. The CDR3 has 12 residues. The CDR3, as DNA: TGTGCCAGCAGCTACAGCTTCTACGAGCAGTACTTC. It yields the protein CASSYSFYEQYF.

This clonotype was recorded once. The chain has TRBV6-1 and TRBJ1-1, with TRBD1 matching over 10 bases. There are 15 residues in the CDR3. Trimming at V came to 3 bases and at J to 5 bases, leaving 6 bases not matched to a gene. Germline CDR1 reads MNHNS; CDR2 reads SASEGT. This chain's CDR3 is CASSDPTGGFTEAFF. CDR3 DNA: TGTGCCAGCAGTGACCCGACAGGGGGCTTTACTGAAGCTTTCTTT.

This clonotype was observed a handful of times. The rearrangement uses TRBV9 and TRBJ2-7; 9 nucleotides line up with TRBD2. The CDR3 has 17 amino acids. Germline loops: CDR1 SGDLS, CDR2 YYNGEE. V shed 0 bases, J shed 0 bases, and the junction held 7 bases outside the gene matches. The CDR3 nucleotides are TGTGCCAGCAGCGTAGGCGGGGGGGACCTGCCCTCCTACGAGCAGTACTTC. It encodes CASSVGGGDLPSYEQYF.

This clonotype was counted only a few times. The CDR3: CASSSPLLAGEGRNTGELFF. The CDR3 DNA reads as TGTGCCAGCAGTTCCCCGTTGCTAGCGGGCGAGGGGAGAAACACCGGGGAGCTGTTTTTT. V is TRBV12-3 or TRBV12-4 and J is TRBJ2-2; the match to TRBD2 covers 8 bases. CDR3 size: 20 residues. V shed 4 bases, J shed 2 bases, and the junction held 18 bases outside the gene matches.

This clonotype was seen many times. The chain carries TRBV2 and TRBJ2-1, with TRBD2 matching 9 bases. CDR1 and CDR2 (germline): SNHLY, FYNNEI. V gave up 6 bases and J gave up 5 bases; unmatched junction bases: 5. The CDR3 is made up of 14 amino acids. The CDR3 is CASRGLAGNNEQFF. In nucleotides, the CDR3 is TGTGCCAGCAGGGGGCTAGCGGGAAACAATGAGCAGTTCTTC.

This clonotype has a count of ten or more. This chain connects TRBV12-5 to TRBJ2-5, with 11 bases lining up with TRBD2. The CDR3 loop spans 13 amino acids. V shed 6 bases, J shed 4 bases, and the junction held 1 base outside the gene matches. Germline V gene lookup returns CDR1 LGHNT and CDR2 FRNRAP. The CDR3 spells CASGTSGRETQYF. The CDR3 nucleotides read TGTGCTAGTGGCACTAGCGGGAGAGAGACCCAGTACTTC.

The chain joins TRBV19 to TRBJ1-1; 7 nucleotides line up with TRBD1. CDR1 and CDR2 (germline): LNHDA, SQIVND (reference sequence). The V gene end was trimmed by 7 bases and the J gene end by 6 bases; junction bases not matched to a gene: 11. The length of the CDR3 is 14 residues. CDR3 coding DNA: TGTGCCAGTACCCTAGGAGGGGGCTCTTCTGAAGCTTTCTTT. It encodes CASTLGGGSSEAFF.

Many counts were recorded for this clonotype. The chain links TRBV29-1 to TRBJ2-2, with a possible D match to TRBD1 (5 bases). The CDR3 consists of 14 residues. Germline CDR1 SQVTM, CDR2 ANQGSEA. Trimming left V 6 bases short and J 4 bases short, with 15 bases between. Here the CDR3 reads CSVAPLTVTGELFF. The CDR3 coding sequence is TGCAGCGTCGCGCCCCTGACAGTCACCGGGGAGCTGTTTTTT.

This clonotype was observed at least ten times. The chain couples TRBV11-3 to TRBJ1-1, with 9 positions matching TRBD1. This CDR3 contains 14 residues. V dropped 5 bases and J dropped 5; count of bases not matched to a gene: 6. Per the germline V gene, CDR1 is SGHNT and CDR2 is YENEEA. The CDR3 reads CASSREQGATEAFF. In DNA, the CDR3 is TGTGCCAGCAGCCGAGAACAGGGGGCAACTGAAGCTTTCTTT.

Comments on this clonotype: A read error may produce the germline difference seen at one junction end. The rearrangement joins TRBV20-1 to TRBJ1-4; no clear D gene. The germline gives CDR1 DFQATT, CDR2 SNEGSKA (reference sequence). This CDR3 spans 12 amino acids. The CDR3 region has the DNA TGCAGCGCTAGGCCCGGCAGTGGAAAACTGTTTTTT. Translation: CSARPGSGKLFF.

The chain is built from TRBV19 and TRBJ2-2; 14 bases fit TRBD2. Germline V lookup: CDR1 LNHDA, CDR2 SQIVND (reference sequence). Germline trimming cut 7 bases from V and 2 bases from J; bases unmatched to any gene: 6. The CDR3 has 17 amino acids. The CDR3 coding sequence is TGTGCCAGTAATAGAGGGACTAGCGGGGGAAACACCGGGGAGCTGTTTTTT. The encoded protein is CASNRGTSGGNTGELFF.

This clonotype was recorded many times. The chain is built from TRBV12-3 or TRBV12-4 and TRBJ2-1; D perhaps matches TRBD2 (6 bases). V shed 5 bases and J shed 10 bases, with 24 bases lying between them. The CDR3 sequence is 16 residues long. The CDR3 DNA reads as TGTGCCAGCAGTCCAGACTTAGGAGGGCCGCTGGGGGAGCAGTTCTTC. This gives the protein CASSPDLGGPLGEQFF.

This clonotype has a handful of counts. The CDR3 region is CAISAGPRSPLHF. In DNA form, the CDR3 reads TGTGCCATCAGTGCGGGGCCGAGGTCACCCCTCCACTTT. The chain is built from TRBV10-3 and TRBJ1-6; weak D call: TRBD1 (5 bases). Looked up from germline, CDR1 is ENHRY and CDR2 is SYGVKD. Between the trimmed V and J ends, which lost 4 bases and 10 bases, there was a span of 11 bases. The CDR3 covers 13 residues.

Ten or more counts support this clonotype. The chain joins TRBV19 to TRBJ1-2, with D unclear. The CDR3 runs to 13 residues. V lost 3 bases to trimming and J lost 5 bases, with 10 bases between them. Germline V gene data show CDR1 as LNHDA and CDR2 as SQIVND (reference sequence). Here the CDR3 DNA reads TGTGCCAGTAGTATTCGGACTTCTTATGGCTACACCTTC. As protein: CASSIRTSYGYTF.